This TCR beta chain comes out of a study of blood T cell repertoires in COVID-19 (TCRdb year 2020). Regarding the study in general: Samples from collaborators originated in the United States, Italy and Spain and spanned both the acute and convalescent phases of COVID-19. Subjects who had been exposed to COVID-19, were actively infected with it, or had recovered from it provided the deeply sampled blood TCRbeta repertoires that made up the dataset. Where HLA class I and class II types were available, the types were taken from metadata supplied by the sample provider, not from assay-based typing. The material from the prospective study consisted of cDNA or gDNA derived from T cells, B-cell-depleted T cells, or PBMCs. A de-identified subject ID, COVID-19 status, age in years and sex were almost always included in the sample metadata. A freely available public database, intended as a resource for researchers studying the immune response to SARS-CoV-2, is where the repertoires were released. The samples were drawn from the first 160 participants of the ongoing ImmuneRACE study and from 1,254 subjects provided by 6 global collaborators.

TCRbeta CDR3 regions were amplified from genomic DNA by means of the immunoSEQ Assay, a bias-controlled multiplex PCR. The authors' pipeline ran thus. The number of nucleated cells in each sample was estimated from the amplification of reference gene primers within the assay. Sequence reads were collapsed and filtered to measure the absolute abundance of every unique TCRbeta CDR3 rearrangement. Productive Simpson clonality was computed per sample as the square root of Simpson's diversity index over productive rearrangements. The table was pulled from immuneACCESS by TCRdb, which kept in-frame rearrangements only. Such tables lose some clones; where checked, under half of the loss comes from unresolved V genes, and the rest has no known cause. The DNA was the basis for D and trimming; V, J and clone size are from that table. The sample data list about 180,000 clones, and 80% to 90% of these were observed just once. Of the sample, 20% to 25% falls within the top ten clones.

Collaborating institutions collected whole blood in K2EDTA tubes following their own protocols. For TCRbeta analysis, collaborators shipped samples in one of three forms: frozen whole blood, isolated PBMCs, or DNA extracted from either of those sample types. Study-wide findings and limitations: Clinical and demographic metadata were provided uncurated, with the amount varying by source and participant.

The germline V gene gives CDR1 as SGDLS and CDR2 as YYNGEE. The junction shows trimming of 4 bases on V and 6 bases on J, and the gene matches do not reach 4 bases of it. From the cysteine through the phenylalanine, the CDR3 covers 12 amino acids. Of all the DNA, just the CDR3 is kept, 36 bases in frame from base 1. The count of this clone is one. Its antigen is unknown. Per-base qualities were not stored, and no clone one base away is much larger. The source material was peripheral blood. The sequence joins TRBV9 to TRBJ2-7; TRBD1 matches 7 bases in the middle. This TCR derives from a man between 65 and 79 years old with active or convalescent COVID-19. The CDR3 reads as follows: CASSFTGVEQYF. Read as DNA, the sequence is TGTGCCAGCAGCTTCACAGGGGTCGAGCAGTACTTC. The CDR3 plus the reference TRBV9 and TRBJ2-7 genes for the other parts give the full variable domain: DSGVTQTPKHLITATGQRVTLRCSPRSGDLSVYWYQQSLDQGLQFLIQYYNGEERAKGNILERFSAQQFPDLHSELNLSSLELGDSALYFCASSFTGVEQYFGPGTRLTVT.